Below are 2 T cell receptor delta chains sequenced from a single sample in a study of γδ T cells in repeated Plasmodium falciparum infection. Vgamma9/Vdelta2+ and Vdelta2-negative gammadelta T cells were flow-sorted from PBMC for bulk sequencing. TCRdb called clones from the multiplex PCR reads again using CATT. The repertoire holds tens of thousands of delta-chain clones, roughly 2% seen once, with approximately 25% in the top ten. What was sequenced was gamma-delta T cells from blood. Source of these receptors: a pool of human donors (malaria-infected and uninfected, not separated).

There are many counts of this clone. The likely explanation is a read error, given a far larger clone one base away. The same CDR3 arises from other DNA sequences in this sample as well. The chain is built from TRDV3 and TRDJ1, with 9 bases lining up with TRDD3. The J gene was not available in TCRdb and was assigned here by matching the DNA to germline segments. The CDR3 contains 23 residues. CDR1 is TVYSNPD, CDR2 GDNSRS, per germline (reference sequence). Losses at the gene ends were 4 bases for V and 2 bases for J; bases not matched to a gene: 35. The CDR3 DNA sequence: TGTGCCTCCCTCAGTACTGGGGGACAGACGGCGAAAGTGGGGGTGAGATATACCGATAAACTCATCTTT. It specifies CASLSTGGQTAKVGVRYTDKLIF.

This clone was counted at least ten times. A far larger clone is just one base off, so this is likely a read error. This specimen includes other DNA sequences encoding the same CDR3. The genes are TRDV2 and TRDJ1, with TRDD3 matching over 7 bases. Because TCRdb records no J gene, it was assigned here through a match of the DNA to germline. The germline CDR1 and CDR2 sequences are GEAIGNYY and EKD. The CDR3 totals 16 residues. The CDR3: CACDTVGDGDTDKLIF. The DNA of the CDR3 is TGTGCCTGTGACACCGTGGGGGACGGGGACACCGACAAACTCATCTTT.